One T cell receptor beta chain is described in this entry. Sequencing was performed with immunoSEQ multiplex PCR; in TCRdb, only in-frame clones are kept and a portion is missing. Counted here are fewer than 70,000 clones, around nine tenths occurring once; the ten biggest clones make up approximately 4.9%. The data derive from a study of T cell responses to AZD1222 COVID-19 vaccine. The sample was peripheral blood, taken on day 0 of AZD1222 vaccination. The receptor comes from an adult in good health.

The CDR3 is CASSQTGDRSEAFF. The CDR3 nucleotides read TGTGCCAGCAGCCAGACCGGGGACCGCAGTGAAGCTTTCTTT. The chain joins TRBV4-2 to TRBJ1-1; tentative D call: TRBD1 (5 bases). Between the trimmed V and J ends, which lost 3 bases and 7 bases, there was a span of 15 bases. This CDR3 region has 14 residues. The germline gives CDR1 LGHNA, CDR2 YNFKEQ.